The next 28 T cell receptor beta chains were all read from a single sample in a study of neurological immune-mediated disorders. The time point denotes: technical triplicate 2. One entry per CDR3 protein, called by TCRdb with MiXCR from the 5' RACE reads. Among roughly 30,000 distinct CDR3 sequences listed, about an eighth were seen once. Material for sequencing was CD4+ T cells from blood. These receptors were obtained from a female donor with HTLV-1-associated myelopathy (HAM/TSP).

This clonotype was found many times. V usage is TRBV12-3 or TRBV12-4 and J usage is TRBJ2-7; TRBD1 might be the D (6 bases). V was trimmed by 4 bases and J by 5 bases, leaving 6 bases between them. There are 11 residues in the CDR3. The CDR3 here is CASSWGHEQYF. CDR3 nucleotide sequence: TGTGCCAGCAGTTGGGGGCACGAGCAGTACTTC.

This clonotype was recorded many times. The chain has TRBV6-5 and TRBJ1-1, with TRBD1 identical over 8 bases. Germline CDR1 is MNHEY and CDR2 is SVGAGI. V shed 4 bases and J 3 bases; nucleotides not matched to a gene: 10. This CDR3 is 16 amino acids long. CDR3 region: CASSSGQGYPDTEAFF. The CDR3 nucleotides are TGTGCCAGCAGTTCCGGACAGGGTTATCCGGACACTGAAGCTTTCTTT.

There are many counts of this clonotype. The J gene is TRBJ2-1, the V gene TRBV5-1; D assignment may be TRBD1 or TRBD2 (5 bases each). Looked up from germline, CDR1 is SGHRS and CDR2 is YFSETQ. The CDR3 runs to 15 residues. V lost 0 bases to trimming and J lost 8 bases, with 15 bases between them. CDR3 amino acids: CASSLVPGAEDEQFF. The CDR3 DNA reads TGCGCCAGCAGCTTGGTACCCGGGGCCGAGGATGAGCAGTTCTTC.

This clonotype was detected many times. J is TRBJ2-6 and V is TRBV5-6; possibly TRBD1 or TRBD2 for D (5 bases each). Germline loops: CDR1 SGHDT, CDR2 YYEEEE. The germline V and J ends were trimmed by 4 bases and 0 bases, with 8 bases remaining between them. CDR3 length: 15 residues. CDR3 sequence: CASSGGASGANVLTF. Here the CDR3 DNA reads TGTGCCAGCAGCGGGGGTGCCTCTGGGGCCAACGTCCTGACTTTC.

This clonotype was found many times. The chain is built from TRBV3-1 and TRBJ2-7; 12 positions match TRBD2. This CDR3 is built from 15 residues. J was trimmed by 5 bases and V by 0 bases; bases with no gene match: 2. Germline V gene sequence: CDR1 LGHDT, CDR2 YNNKEL (reference sequence). The CDR3 DNA follows: TGTGCCAGCAGCCAAGAGACTAGCGGGAGCAACGAGCAGTACTTC. Translation gives CASSQETSGSNEQYF.

Remarks on this clonotype: Germline and junction disagree at one end, which may indicate a read error. The gene calls are TRBV5-5 and TRBJ2-2; a weak D match, TRBD2 (6 bases). CDR1 SGHKS and CDR2 YYEKEE come from the germline V gene (reference sequence). CDR3 length: 16 residues. CDR3 amino acids: CASILEGTANTGELFF. CDR3 in DNA: TGTGCCAGCATCTTGGAGGGCACAGCGAACACCGGGGAGCTGTTTTTT.

This clonotype has ten or more counts. This chain uses TRBV20-1 with TRBJ1-1, with D perhaps matching TRBD1 (5 bases). The germline CDR1 and CDR2 sequences are DFQATT and SNEGSKA (reference sequence). V lost 3 bases, J lost 4 bases, and 12 bases lay in between. This CDR3 region has 13 residues. The CDR3 nucleotides read TGCAGTGCTAGGAGTCAGGGCCTCACTGAAGCTTTCTTT. Its translation: CSARSQGLTEAFF.

There are many counts of this clonotype. The V gene is TRBV5-5, the J gene TRBJ1-1; TRBD1 agrees at 7 bases. Germline V lookup: CDR1 SGHKS, CDR2 YYEKEE (reference sequence). The CDR3 length is 14 residues. V trimming: 5 bases; J trimming: 1 base; junction bases outside the gene matches: 5. DNA for the CDR3: TGTGCCAGCAGAACCGGGACAGCGAACACTGAAGCTTTCTTT. Protein sequence: CASRTGTANTEAFF.

At least ten counts were recorded for this clonotype. The chain recombines TRBV11-2 with TRBJ2-3; 13 bases agree with TRBD2. Per the germline V gene, CDR1 is SGHAT and CDR2 is FQNNGV. Trimming took 1 base from V and 4 from J; bases not matched to a gene: 14. This CDR3 is 20 amino acids long. This CDR3 reads CASSLGSGLAGRGSADTQYF. The CDR3 coding sequence is TGTGCCAGCAGCTTAGGTTCGGGACTAGCGGGAAGGGGGTCCGCAGATACGCAGTATTTT.

There are many counts of this clonotype. The V gene is TRBV7-9, the J gene TRBJ2-7; a weak D match, TRBD1 (6 bases). CDR3 length: 15 amino acids. Trimming stripped 7 bases from V and 0 bases from J, with 16 bases between. The germline V gene has CDR1 SEHNR and CDR2 FQNEAQ (reference sequence). The CDR3 sequence: CASTPGWDNSYEQYF. Written as DNA, the CDR3 is TGTGCCAGCACCCCTGGTTGGGACAACTCCTACGAGCAGTACTTC.

There are many counts of this clonotype. The rearrangement joins TRBV9 to TRBJ1-5; a weak D match, TRBD1 (5 bases). From germline, CDR1 is SGDLS and CDR2 YYNGEE. The V end was cut by 4 bases, the J end by 3 bases, with 11 bases between. The CDR3 covers 14 residues. CDR3 amino acids: CASSRDASNQPQHF. For the CDR3, the DNA is TGTGCCAGCAGCAGGGACGCCTCCAATCAGCCCCAGCATTTT.

In its sample, this clonotype was seen many times. The chain uses TRBV5-1 and TRBJ2-3, with D possibly matching TRBD2 (7 bases). V was cut by 0 bases and J by 6 bases, with 11 bases left in between. This CDR3 is 14 amino acids long. Looked up from germline, CDR1 is SGHRS and CDR2 is YFSETQ. In nucleotides, the CDR3 is TGCGCCAGCAGCTTGGCGGGGGGCGCGGATACGCAGTATTTT. Its translation is CASSLAGGADTQYF.

In its sample, this clonotype was seen many times. This chain uses TRBV2 with TRBJ1-2; TRBD1 matches at 9 bases. This CDR3 has 14 residues. V lost 6 bases, J lost 2 bases, and 4 bases stayed unmatched. Per the germline V gene, CDR1 is SNHLY and CDR2 is FYNNEI. This CDR3 is CASSPGTGNYGYTF. The CDR3 DNA is TGTGCCAGCAGCCCCGGGACAGGGAACTATGGCTACACCTTC.

This clonotype has a count of ten or more. The chain couples TRBV3-1 to TRBJ2-1, with D unclear. This CDR3 is built from 14 residues. CDR1 and CDR2 from the germline V gene are LGHDT and YNNKEL (reference sequence). Trimming pared 4 bases from V and 0 bases from J, leaving 7 bases between. The CDR3 DNA reads as TGTGCCAGCAGCCCTCGCCTCTCCTACAATGAGCAGTTCTTC. Its protein product is CASSPRLSYNEQFF.

Of note for this clonotype: A read error may be the cause here, since a much bigger clone is one base away. The chain recombines TRBV9 with TRBJ2-2; 10 nucleotides align to TRBD1. CDR1 and CDR2 from the germline V gene are SGDLS and YYNGEE. J gave up 3 bases and V 9 bases, and 8 bases lay outside the gene matches. This CDR3 has 15 amino acids. The chain's CDR3 is CANKVGQGHTGELFF. The CDR3 nucleotides are TGTGCCAACAAGGTGGGACAGGGGCACACCGGGGAGCTGTTTTTT.

This clonotype was found many times. V gene TRBV20-1 combines with J gene TRBJ2-7, with TRBD1 matching 7 bases. This CDR3 has 11 residues. J lost 3 bases, V lost 4 bases, and 0 bases had no gene match. Germline assignment: CDR1 DFQATT and CDR2 SNEGSKA (reference sequence). The CDR3 DNA follows: TGCAGTGCTACAGGGGGCTACGAGCAGTACTTC. Translation gives CSATGGYEQYF.

Comments on this clonotype: No DNA is shown, since the ends of the CDR3 on it are uncertain; the CDR3 is the one TCRdb lists. V gene TRBV5-1 combines with J gene TRBJ2-7; the table gives TRBD1 as D, unverified against the DNA. The germline V gene encodes CDR1 SGHRS and CDR2 YFSETQ. The CDR3 spans 21 amino acids, including both terminal residues. CDR3 amino acids: CASSFYICSAREGGLGDEQYF.

This clonotype was observed at least ten times. V gene TRBV5-1 combines with J gene TRBJ2-5; 9 bases align to TRBD1. CDR1 is SGHRS and CDR2 is YFSETQ in the germline V gene. CDR3 size: 13 residues. With 4 bases clipped from V and 3 bases from J, the junction kept 1 base outside the gene matches. CDR3 nucleotide sequence: TGCGCCAGCAGCCGGACAGGGGAAGAGACCCAGTACTTC. Its protein is CASSRTGEETQYF.

On this clonotype itself: A read error may produce the germline difference seen at one junction end. The chain uses TRBV18 and TRBJ2-5; D possibly corresponds to TRBD2 (5 bases). Near its end, the DNA agrees better with TRBJ2-1, so the J call may be wrong. Germline assignment: CDR1 KGHSH and CDR2 LQKENI. This CDR3 is 14 amino acids long. CDR3 loop: CASSPRGHEETQFF. Written as DNA, the CDR3 is TGTGCCAGTTCACCACGGGGTCACGAAGAGACCCAGTTCTTC.

There are many counts of this clonotype. The chain carries TRBV5-1 and TRBJ2-7; no definite D call. The CDR3 spans 14 residues. The germline V gene encodes CDR1 SGHRS and CDR2 YFSETQ. Trimming took off 5 bases at V and 0 bases at J, with 12 bases between the two ends. The CDR3 DNA reads TGCGCCAGCAGACTCCGGACGGACTCCTACGAGCAGTACTTC. Translated, it gives CASRLRTDSYEQYF.

This clonotype occurred once. This may be a read error: a much more frequent sequence differs by one nucleotide. The chain combines TRBV3-1 with TRBJ1-5, with D possibly matching TRBD1 (5 bases). Germline V gives CDR1 LGHDT, CDR2 YNNKEL (reference sequence). The V and J ends lost 0 bases and 4 bases respectively, with 10 bases between them. The CDR3 has 15 amino acids. CDR3 coding DNA: TGTGCCAGCAGCCAAGAAAAGGGGCTGAATCAGCCCCAGCATTTT. Protein: CASSQEKGLNQPQHF. Filled out from reference TRBV3-1 and TRBJ1-5, the complete variable domain reads DTAVSQTPKYLVTQMGNDKSIKCEQNLGHDTMYWYKQDSKKFLKIMFSYNNKELIINETVPNRFSPKSPDKAHLNLHINSLELGDSAVYFCASSQEKGLNQPQHFGDGTRLSIL.

This clonotype is medium-sized in the sample. V and J are TRBV20-1 and TRBJ2-2; 9 nucleotides match TRBD2. The V and J ends lost 5 bases and 1 base, in that order; junction bases with no gene match: 5. This CDR3 spans 15 amino acids. Germline loops: CDR1 DFQATT, CDR2 SNEGSKA (reference sequence). In nucleotides, the CDR3 is TGCAGTGCTCGGCTAGCGGGGATGAACACCGGGGAGCTGTTTTTT. Amino acid sequence: CSARLAGMNTGELFF.

This clonotype was observed at least ten times. This sequence joins TRBV29-1 and TRBJ1-5; 8 positions match TRBD1. With 4 bases clipped from V and 6 bases from J, the junction kept 8 bases outside the gene matches. Germline CDR1 and CDR2: SQVTM and ANQGSEA. This CDR3 is built from 14 residues. In nucleotides, the CDR3 is TGCAGCGTTGCTCTCGGGACAGGAATTCAGCCCCAGCATTTT. This gives the protein CSVALGTGIQPQHF. The full variable domain, its missing parts supplied by reference TRBV29-1 and TRBJ1-5, is SAVISQKPSRDICQRGTSLTIQCQVDSQVTMMFWYRQQPGQSLTLIATANQGSEATYESGFVIDKFPISRPNLTFSTLTVSNMSPEDSSIYLCSVALGTGIQPQHFGDGTRLSIL.

This clonotype was seen repeatedly, ten times or more. The DNA for the CDR3 is TGCGCCAGCAGCACAGGACTAGCGGGATACGAGCAGTACTTC. Amino acid sequence: CASSTGLAGYEQYF. This rearrangement joins TRBV5-1 to TRBJ2-7; 12 bases match TRBD2. Germline V gene lookup returns CDR1 SGHRS and CDR2 YFSETQ. The CDR3 is 14 amino acids. V trimming: 4 bases; J trimming: 4 bases; junction bases outside the gene matches: 3.

In its sample, this clonotype ranks as medium-sized. This chain links TRBV7-6 with TRBJ2-1; D is ambiguous. The V end was cut by 1 base, the J end by 2 bases, with 9 bases between. The CDR3 is 15 residues long. Germline-derived CDR1 and CDR2 are SGHVS and FNYEAQ. The CDR3 DNA reads as TGTGCCAGCAGCTTAGACGCCCGGGCCTACAATGAGCAGTTCTTC. Translation gives CASSLDARAYNEQFF.

The table lists this clonotype with many counts. V usage is TRBV20-1 and J usage is TRBJ2-1; 8 positions match TRBD2. Germline V lookup: CDR1 DFQATT, CDR2 SNEGSKA (reference sequence). There are 13 residues in the CDR3. This CDR3 reads CKTSGSSYNEQFF. The CDR3 region has the DNA TGCAAAACTAGCGGTAGCTCCTACAATGAGCAGTTCTTC.

A word on this clonotype: Sequence at one end of the junction differs from germline and may be a read error. The CDR3 loop reads CVSSSRGYNEQFF. The CDR3 nucleotides are TGTGTCAGCAGTTCGAGGGGCTACAATGAGCAGTTCTTC. The genes are TRBV6-5 and TRBJ2-1; D is tentatively TRBD1 or TRBD2 (5 bases each). Germline CDR1 MNHEY, CDR2 SVGAGI. The CDR3 contains 13 residues.

The V call is TRBV5-1, the J call TRBJ2-7; a weak D match, TRBD1 (6 bases). With 0 bases removed from V and 5 bases from J, the gap between germline ends came to 18 bases. This CDR3 is 16 amino acids long. CDR1 and CDR2 from the germline V gene are SGHRS and YFSETQ. The CDR3 nucleotides are TGCGCCAGCAGCTTGGGATCTAGCTGGAGACAGGACGAGCAGTACTTC. Its protein product is CASSLGSSWRQDEQYF.